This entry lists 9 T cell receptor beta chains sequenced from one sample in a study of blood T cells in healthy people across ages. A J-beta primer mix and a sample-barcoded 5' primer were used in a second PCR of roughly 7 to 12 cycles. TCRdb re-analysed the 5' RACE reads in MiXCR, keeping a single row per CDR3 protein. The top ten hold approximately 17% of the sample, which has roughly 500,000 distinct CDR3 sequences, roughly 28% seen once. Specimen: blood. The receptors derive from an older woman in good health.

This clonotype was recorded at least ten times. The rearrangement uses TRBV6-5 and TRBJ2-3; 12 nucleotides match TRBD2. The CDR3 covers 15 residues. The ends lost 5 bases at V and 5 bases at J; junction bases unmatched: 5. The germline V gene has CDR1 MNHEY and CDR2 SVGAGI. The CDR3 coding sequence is TGTGCCAGCAGTATGACTAGCGGGGGTGTAGATACGCAGTATTTT. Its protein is CASSMTSGGVDTQYF.

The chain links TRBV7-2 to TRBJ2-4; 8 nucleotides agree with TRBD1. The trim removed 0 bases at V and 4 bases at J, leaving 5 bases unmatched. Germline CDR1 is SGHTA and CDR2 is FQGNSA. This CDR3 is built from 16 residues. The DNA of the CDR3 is TGTGCCAGCAGCTTAGCTCGGCAGGGGGCGAAAAACATTCAGTACTTC. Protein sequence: CASSLARQGAKNIQYF.

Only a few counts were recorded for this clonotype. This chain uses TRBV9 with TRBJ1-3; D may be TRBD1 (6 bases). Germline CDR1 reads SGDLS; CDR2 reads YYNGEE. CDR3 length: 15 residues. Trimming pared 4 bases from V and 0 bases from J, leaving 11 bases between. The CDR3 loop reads CASSFDRSSGNTIYF. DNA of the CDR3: TGTGCCAGCAGCTTCGACAGGAGCTCTGGAAACACCATATATTTT.

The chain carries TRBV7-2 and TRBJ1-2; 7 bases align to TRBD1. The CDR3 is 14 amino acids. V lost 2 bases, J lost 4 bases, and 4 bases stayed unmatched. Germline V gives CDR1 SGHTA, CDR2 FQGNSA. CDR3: CASSLSGQTYGYTF. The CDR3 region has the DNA TGTGCCAGCAGCTTATCGGGACAGACCTATGGCTACACCTTC.

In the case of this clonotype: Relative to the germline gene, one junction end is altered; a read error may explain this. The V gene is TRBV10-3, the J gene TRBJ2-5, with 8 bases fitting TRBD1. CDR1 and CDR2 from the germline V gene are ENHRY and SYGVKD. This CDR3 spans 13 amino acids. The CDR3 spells CAISAGQEETQHF. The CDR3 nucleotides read TGTGCCATCAGTGCGGGACAGGAAGAGACCCAGCACTTC.

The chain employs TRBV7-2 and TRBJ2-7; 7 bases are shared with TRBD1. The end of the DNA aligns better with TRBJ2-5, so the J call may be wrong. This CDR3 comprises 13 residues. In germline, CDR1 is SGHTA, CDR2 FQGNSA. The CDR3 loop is CASSYNRGETQYF. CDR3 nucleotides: TGTGCCAGCAGTTACAACAGGGGAGAGACCCAGTACTTC.

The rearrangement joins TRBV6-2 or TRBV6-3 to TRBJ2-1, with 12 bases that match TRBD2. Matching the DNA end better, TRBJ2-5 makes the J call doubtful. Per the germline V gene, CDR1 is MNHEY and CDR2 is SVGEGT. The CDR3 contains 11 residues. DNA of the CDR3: TGTGCCTCGTGGACTAGCGGGGCCCAGTACTTC. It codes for CASWTSGAQYF.

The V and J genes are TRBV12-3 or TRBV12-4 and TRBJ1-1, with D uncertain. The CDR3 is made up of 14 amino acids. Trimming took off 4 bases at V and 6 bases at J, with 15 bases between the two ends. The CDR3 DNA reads TGTGCCAGCAGTTGGGCAGGTGGGATCCCTGAAGCTTTCTTT. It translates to CASSWAGGIPEAFF.

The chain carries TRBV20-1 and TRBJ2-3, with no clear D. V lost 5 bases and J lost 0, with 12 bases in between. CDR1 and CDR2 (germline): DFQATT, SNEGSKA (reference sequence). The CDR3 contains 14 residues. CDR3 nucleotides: TGCAGTGCTTTCCTCCCCGGTAGCACAGATACGCAGTATTTT. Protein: CSAFLPGSTDTQYF.